The present entry profiles one T cell receptor (beta chain) with its context. The antigen is unknown. These data originate in a study of cytomegalovirus exposure and HLA in healthy donors. The study, taken as a whole, reports: Across donors, sequencing depth was assumed by presence/absence analyses to be roughly uniform.

It was with 60 Vbeta and 13 Jbeta primers that the PCR ran. The method was immunoSEQ multiplex PCR; TCRdb's version includes in-frame clones alone and lacks a portion of them. This sample has 170,000 or so clones, with about three quarters found just once. Per germline, CDR1 SQVTM and CDR2 ANQGSEA. Trimming took off 4 bases at V and 5 bases at J, with 10 bases between the two ends. The CDR3 has 12 amino acids. The V gene is TRBV29-1, the J gene TRBJ2-3; D perhaps matches TRBD2 (5 bases). The sequenced material came from PBMCs. This TCR was recovered from a woman aged 25 to 39 in good health and CMV-seropositive. CDR3 DNA: TGCAGCGTTGGGGGAGATGGAGATACGCAGTATTTT. Its translation is CSVGGDGDTQYF.